One sample yielded the 7 T cell receptor beta chains listed below, sequenced in a study of T cell responses to AZD1222 COVID-19 vaccine. Some clones are missing from TCRdb's copy, which holds only in-frame ones; the method was immunoSEQ multiplex PCR. The sample includes 95,000 to 150,000 clones, around 87% of them seen just once. The sequencing used peripheral blood, collected on day 0 of AZD1222 vaccination. All receptors derive from an adult in good health.

This chain joins TRBV28 and TRBJ2-4, with D maybe TRBD1 (6 bases). The CDR3 length is 17 residues. The V gene's germline CDR1 is MDHEN and CDR2 SYDVKM. V was clipped by 6 bases and J by 0 bases, with 18 bases between them. Written as DNA, the CDR3 is TGTGCCAGCAGCCCCCTCGGGACAACTATAGCCAAAAACATTCAGTACTTC. It yields the protein CASSPLGTTIAKNIQYF.

The genes are TRBV20-1 and TRBJ1-1; the match to TRBD1 covers 7 bases. The CDR3 runs to 11 residues. CDR1 and CDR2 from the germline V gene are DFQATT and SNEGSKA (reference sequence). The DNA for the CDR3 is TGCAGAAAATCACAGGGGCCTGAAGCTTTCTTT. Encoded protein: CRKSQGPEAFF.

This chain uses TRBV9 with TRBJ1-6, with TRBD1 matching 9 bases. This CDR3 contains 17 residues. Germline V CDR1 and CDR2: SGDLS, YYNGEE. After removal of 4 bases from V and 7 bases from J, the junction contained 12 bases not matched to a gene. The CDR3 is CASSPLPGQGENSPLHF. The CDR3 DNA follows: TGTGCCAGCAGCCCCCTACCGGGACAGGGAGAGAATTCACCCCTCCACTTT.

The chain joins TRBV14 to TRBJ2-1; 7 bases map to TRBD2. The V gene end was trimmed by 3 bases and the J gene end by 5 bases; junction bases not matched to a gene: 13. CDR1 and CDR2 (germline): SGHDN, FVKESK. This CDR3 contains 17 residues. The CDR3 sequence: CASSHRGRLSGNNEQFF. The CDR3 DNA reads TGTGCCAGCAGCCATCGTGGAAGACTGAGCGGGAACAATGAGCAGTTCTTC.

The chain combines TRBV25-1 with TRBJ2-6, with D possibly called TRBD1 or TRBD2 (5 bases each). The CDR3 has 18 amino acids. V shed 2 bases and J shed 0 bases, with 14 bases lying between them. CDR1 and CDR2 from the germline V gene are MGHDK and SYGVNS. The CDR3 DNA sequence: TGTGCCAGCAGTGAAGCTGGGACGGACTTCTCTGGGGCCAACGTCCTGACTTTC. As protein: CASSEAGTDFSGANVLTF.

This sequence joins TRBV15 and TRBJ2-5; 13 bases align to TRBD2. CDR1 is LNHNV and CDR2 is YYDKDF in the germline V gene (reference sequence). Trimming removed 4 bases from V and 5 bases from J; junction bases left unmatched: 10. This CDR3 has 17 residues. The CDR3 sequence is CATSTRAGLAGSETQYF. As DNA, the CDR3 is TGTGCCACCAGCACCAGGGCGGGACTAGCGGGATCCGAGACCCAGTACTTC.

The chain couples TRBV18 to TRBJ2-7; D ambiguous. V lost 3 bases and J lost 2, with 14 bases in between. This CDR3 has 15 amino acids. CDR1 is KGHSH and CDR2 is LQKENI in the germline V gene. In DNA, the CDR3 is TGTGCCAGCTCACCTCCGGTAGGCAGAGCCTACGAGCAGTACTTC. Translated, it gives CASSPPVGRAYEQYF.